The 16 T cell receptor beta chains presented below share a single source sample, sequenced in a study of cytomegalovirus exposure and HLA in healthy donors. The method was immunoSEQ multiplex PCR; TCRdb's version includes in-frame clones alone and lacks a portion of them. The sample yields 150,000 to 200,000 clones, 86% seen once. Sequenced: PBMCs. The source of these receptors is a woman aged 18-35 years in good health and CMV-seronegative.

CDR3 amino acids: CASSLGSGQNQPQHF. The CDR3 DNA follows: TGTGCCAGCAGCTTGGGGTCAGGGCAAAATCAGCCCCAGCATTTT. This chain connects TRBV5-4 to TRBJ1-5, with a weak D call TRBD1 (5 bases). The germline gives CDR1 SGHNT, CDR2 YYREEE (reference sequence). CDR3 length: 15 residues. The ends were cut back, 0 bases at V and 4 bases at J, with 11 bases in the middle. The full variable domain, with the rest looked up from reference TRBV5-4 and TRBJ1-5, is ETGVTQSPTHLIKTRGQQVTLRCSSQSGHNTVSWYQQALGQGPQFIFQYYREEENGRGNFPPRFSGLQFPNYSSELNVNALELDDSALYLCASSLGSGQNQPQHFGDGTRLSIL.

This sequence joins TRBV5-1 and TRBJ2-1, with 8 bases fitting TRBD1. Germline V CDR1 and CDR2: SGHRS, YFSETQ. Germline trimming cut 3 bases from V and 9 bases from J; bases unmatched to any gene: 14. This CDR3 comprises 16 residues. This CDR3 reads CASSSGQGTGESEQFF. CDR3 coding DNA: TGCGCCAGCAGCTCCGGACAGGGAACGGGGGAAAGTGAGCAGTTCTTC.

The chain carries TRBV19 and TRBJ1-2, with D perhaps matching TRBD1 (5 bases). Trimming cost V 3 bases and J 7 bases, with 18 bases left between them. Per the germline V gene, CDR1 is LNHDA and CDR2 is SQIVND (reference sequence). This CDR3 contains 15 residues. The CDR3 nucleotides read TGTGCCAGTAGTATCCGGGGAGGGGCGTCGCTTGGCTACACCTTC. This encodes CASSIRGGASLGYTF. Variable domain in full (rest from reference TRBV19 and TRBJ1-2): DGGITQSPKYLFRKEGQNVTLSCEQNLNHDAMYWYRQDPGQGLRLIYYSQIVNDFQKGDIAEGYSVSREKKESFPLTVTSAQKNPTAFYLCASSIRGGASLGYTFGSGTRLTVV.

The gene calls are TRBV30 and TRBJ2-5; a possible D gene is TRBD1 (7 bases). V gave up 5 bases and J gave up 6 bases, with 16 bases separating them. The CDR3 consists of 13 residues. Germline V gene lookup returns CDR1 GTSNPN and CDR2 SVGIG (reference sequence). The CDR3, as DNA: TGTGCCTGGTCCCAGGGGGGCTGGAAGACCCAGTACTTC. Protein: CAWSQGGWKTQYF.

This chain links TRBV7-8 with TRBJ2-1; 7 bases map to TRBD2. V lost 2 bases, J lost 6 bases, and 16 bases stayed unmatched. CDR1 is SGHVS and CDR2 is FQNEAQ in the germline V gene. This CDR3 region has 18 residues. This CDR3 reads CASSLRRPKVAGANEQFF. The CDR3, as DNA: TGTGCCAGCAGCTTAAGGAGGCCCAAAGTAGCGGGTGCCAATGAGCAGTTCTTC.

The chain combines TRBV6-4 with TRBJ2-1; D is uncertain. Trimming stripped 2 bases from V and 0 bases from J, with 8 bases between. Looked up from germline, CDR1 is MRHNA and CDR2 is SNTAGT. The CDR3 extends over 15 amino acids. The CDR3 nucleotides read TGTGCCAGCAGTGACGGATCAGGCTCCTACAATGAGCAGTTCTTC. Its protein is CASSDGSGSYNEQFF.

V is TRBV6-6 and J is TRBJ1-2; D is undetermined. CDR3 length: 15 residues. Looked up from germline, CDR1 is MNHNY and CDR2 is SVGAGI (reference sequence). V dropped 6 bases and J dropped 4 bases, with 18 bases sitting between them. The CDR3 reads CASRSGPPGPYGYTF. DNA for the CDR3: TGTGCCAGCAGAAGCGGACCGCCGGGCCCCTATGGCTACACCTTC.

The chain has TRBV6-5 and TRBJ1-2, with 8 positions matching TRBD1. Germline CDR1 MNHEY, CDR2 SVGAGI. CDR3 length equals 14 residues. Trimming took 5 bases from V and 7 from J; bases not matched to a gene: 9. The CDR3 reads CASSKTGDTGGYTF. The CDR3 bases are TGTGCCAGCAGTAAGACAGGGGATACAGGTGGCTACACCTTC.

The J gene is TRBJ2-5, the V gene TRBV5-4, with D tentatively TRBD2 (6 bases). Between the trimmed V and J ends, which lost 4 bases and 4 bases, there was a span of 23 bases. The germline gives CDR1 SGHNT, CDR2 YYREEE (reference sequence). The CDR3 contains 17 residues. CDR3 sequence reads: CASSRELLARDRETQYF. CDR3 nucleotides: TGTGCCAGCAGCCGAGAACTACTAGCAAGAGACAGAGAGACCCAGTACTTC.

The chain is built from TRBV2 and TRBJ2-3; D call uncertain. This CDR3 is built from 12 residues. Germline loops: CDR1 SNHLY, CDR2 FYNNEI. Trimming removed 10 bases from V and 0 bases from J, with 8 bases in between. This CDR3 reads CATHGSTDTQYF. CDR3 bases: TGTGCCACTCATGGCAGCACAGATACGCAGTATTTT.

The gene calls are TRBV15 and TRBJ1-1; tentative D call: TRBD1 (6 bases). The CDR3 is made up of 16 amino acids. The germline V gene has CDR1 LNHNV and CDR2 YYDKDF (reference sequence). V gave up 2 bases and J gave up 7 bases, with 20 bases separating them. The CDR3 region has the DNA TGTGCCACCAGCAGAAGTTGGAAAGGGAGGGGGAGTGAAGCTTTCTTT. Protein: CATSRSWKGRGSEAFF.

The chain combines TRBV2 with TRBJ2-7, with 9 bases lining up with TRBD1. The CDR3 is made up of 15 amino acids. The ends lost 6 bases at V and 2 bases at J; junction bases unmatched: 8. CDR1 and CDR2 from the germline V gene are SNHLY and FYNNEI. The CDR3 protein is CASRAGQGWAYEQYF. CDR3 sequence (DNA): TGTGCCAGCAGGGCGGGACAGGGTTGGGCCTACGAGCAGTACTTC.

The chain links TRBV7-2 to TRBJ1-1; 7 bases map to TRBD1. V lost 5 bases to trimming and J lost 7 bases; unmatched junction nucleotides: 10. CDR1 SGHTA and CDR2 FQGNSA come from the germline V gene. The CDR3 extends over 14 amino acids. The CDR3 protein is CASSQGHRGGEAFF. DNA for the CDR3: TGTGCCAGCAGCCAAGGTCACAGGGGAGGTGAAGCTTTCTTT.

The V gene is TRBV7-3, the J gene TRBJ1-1, with no clear D. This CDR3 is 14 amino acids long. Trimming pared 3 bases from V and 0 bases from J, leaving 8 bases between. The germline V gene has CDR1 SGHTA and CDR2 FQGTGA. CDR3 residues: CASSLTGMNTEAFF. CDR3 DNA sequence: TGTGCCAGCAGCTTGACGGGAATGAACACTGAAGCTTTCTTT.

The CDR3 sequence: CASSMAEETQYF. The CDR3 region has the DNA TGTGCCAGTAGTATGGCTGAAGAGACCCAGTACTTC. V is TRBV19 and J is TRBJ2-5; D gene uncertain. From germline, CDR1 is LNHDA and CDR2 SQIVND (reference sequence). CDR3 length: 12 amino acids. Trimming removed 3 bases from V and 3 bases from J, with 5 bases in between. The full variable domain, rest sourced from reference TRBV19 and TRBJ2-5, is DGGITQSPKYLFRKEGQNVTLSCEQNLNHDAMYWYRQDPGQGLRLIYYSQIVNDFQKGDIAEGYSVSREKKESFPLTVTSAQKNPTAFYLCASSMAEETQYFGPGTRLLVL.

The chain couples TRBV6-1 to TRBJ1-2, with D perhaps matching TRBD1 (6 bases). Trimming shortened V by 8 bases and J by 4 bases, and 14 bases separated the two germline ends. Germline V gives CDR1 MNHNS, CDR2 SASEGT. CDR3 size: 13 residues. The CDR3 sequence: CASRDTPGYGYTF. The CDR3 DNA follows: TGTGCCAGCCGGGACACTCCTGGCTATGGCTACACCTTC.